This T cell receptor beta chain was recorded in a study of blood T cell repertoires in COVID-19. A few counts support this clone. TCRdb's copy holds only in-frame clones and misses some; the assay was immunoSEQ multiplex PCR. The data show over 50,000 clones, 80% to 85% seen once. Material for sequencing was peripheral blood. The receptor's source is a man aged 60 to 75 with COVID-19, enrolled during active disease.

For the CDR3, the DNA is TGCGCCAGCAGGATTTCGACAGGGGCTTACTCTGGGGCCAACGTCCTGACTTTC. Encoded protein: CASRISTGAYSGANVLTF. V gene TRBV5-1 combines with J gene TRBJ2-6; 8 bases line up with TRBD1. Germline V CDR1 and CDR2: SGHRS, YFSETQ. There are 18 residues in the CDR3. J gave up 0 bases and V 5 bases, and 10 bases lay outside the gene matches.